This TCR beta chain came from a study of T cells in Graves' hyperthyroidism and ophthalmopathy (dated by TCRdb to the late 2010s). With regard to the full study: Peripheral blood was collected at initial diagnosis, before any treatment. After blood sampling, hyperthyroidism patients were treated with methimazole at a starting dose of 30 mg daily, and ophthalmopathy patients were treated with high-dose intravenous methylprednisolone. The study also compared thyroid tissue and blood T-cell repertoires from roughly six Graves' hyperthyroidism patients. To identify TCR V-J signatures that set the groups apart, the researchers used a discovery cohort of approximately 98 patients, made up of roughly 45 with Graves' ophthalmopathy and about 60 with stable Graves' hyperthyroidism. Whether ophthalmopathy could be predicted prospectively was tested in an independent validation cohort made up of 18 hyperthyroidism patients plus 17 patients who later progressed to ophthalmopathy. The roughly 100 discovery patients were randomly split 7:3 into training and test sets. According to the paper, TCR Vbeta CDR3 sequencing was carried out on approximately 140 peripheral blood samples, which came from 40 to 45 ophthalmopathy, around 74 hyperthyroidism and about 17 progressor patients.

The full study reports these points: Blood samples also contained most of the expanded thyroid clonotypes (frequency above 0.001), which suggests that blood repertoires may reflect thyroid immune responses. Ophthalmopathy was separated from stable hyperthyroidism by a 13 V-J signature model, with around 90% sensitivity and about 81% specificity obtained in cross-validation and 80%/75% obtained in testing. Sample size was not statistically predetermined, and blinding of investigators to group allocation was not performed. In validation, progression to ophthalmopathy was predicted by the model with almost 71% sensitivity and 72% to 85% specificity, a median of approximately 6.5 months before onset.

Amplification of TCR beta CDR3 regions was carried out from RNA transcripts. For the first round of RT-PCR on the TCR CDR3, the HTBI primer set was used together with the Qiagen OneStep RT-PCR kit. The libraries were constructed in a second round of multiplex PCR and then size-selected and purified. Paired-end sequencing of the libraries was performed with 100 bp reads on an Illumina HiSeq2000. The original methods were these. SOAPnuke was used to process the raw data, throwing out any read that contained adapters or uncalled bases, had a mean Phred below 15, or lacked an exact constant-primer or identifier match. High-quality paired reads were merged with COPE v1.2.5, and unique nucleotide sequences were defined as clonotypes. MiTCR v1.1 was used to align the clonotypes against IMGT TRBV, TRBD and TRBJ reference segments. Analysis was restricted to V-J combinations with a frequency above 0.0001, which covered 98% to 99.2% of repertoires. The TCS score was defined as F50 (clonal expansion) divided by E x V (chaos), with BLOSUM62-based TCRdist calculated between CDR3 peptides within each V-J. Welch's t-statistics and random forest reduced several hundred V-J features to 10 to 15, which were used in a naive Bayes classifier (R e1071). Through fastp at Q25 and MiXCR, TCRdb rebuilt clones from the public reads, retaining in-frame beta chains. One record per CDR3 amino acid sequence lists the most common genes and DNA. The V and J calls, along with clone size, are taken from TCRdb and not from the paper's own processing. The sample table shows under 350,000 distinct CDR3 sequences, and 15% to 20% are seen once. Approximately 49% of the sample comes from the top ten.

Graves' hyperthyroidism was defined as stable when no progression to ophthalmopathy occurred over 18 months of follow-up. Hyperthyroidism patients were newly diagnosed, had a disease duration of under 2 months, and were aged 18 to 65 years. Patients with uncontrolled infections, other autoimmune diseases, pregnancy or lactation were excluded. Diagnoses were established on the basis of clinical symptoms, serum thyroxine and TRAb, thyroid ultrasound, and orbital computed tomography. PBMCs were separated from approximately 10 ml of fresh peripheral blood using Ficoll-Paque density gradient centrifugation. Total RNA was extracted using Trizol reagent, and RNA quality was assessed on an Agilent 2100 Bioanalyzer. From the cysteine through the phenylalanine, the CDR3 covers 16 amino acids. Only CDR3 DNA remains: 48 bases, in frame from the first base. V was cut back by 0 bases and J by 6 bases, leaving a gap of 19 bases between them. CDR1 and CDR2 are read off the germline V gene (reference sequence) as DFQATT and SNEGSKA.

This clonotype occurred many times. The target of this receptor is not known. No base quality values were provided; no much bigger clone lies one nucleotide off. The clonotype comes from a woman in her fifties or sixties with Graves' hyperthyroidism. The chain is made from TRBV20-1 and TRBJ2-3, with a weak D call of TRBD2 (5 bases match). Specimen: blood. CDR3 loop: CSARDTRTRGGDTQYF. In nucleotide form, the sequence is TGCAGTGCTAGAGATACCCGGACTCGCGGTGGGGATACGCAGTATTTT.